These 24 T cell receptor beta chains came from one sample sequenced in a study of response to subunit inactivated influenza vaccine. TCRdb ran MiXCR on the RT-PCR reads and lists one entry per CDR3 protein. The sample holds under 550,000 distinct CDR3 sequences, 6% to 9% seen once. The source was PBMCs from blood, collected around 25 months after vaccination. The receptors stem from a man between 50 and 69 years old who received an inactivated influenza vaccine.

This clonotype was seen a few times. The CDR3 spells CATSGHLPTQYF. CDR3 nucleotide sequence: TGTGCCACCAGCGGACATCTCCCTACGCAGTATTTT. The chain couples TRBV15 to TRBJ2-3, with D tentatively TRBD1 (5 bases). This CDR3 contains 12 residues. Germline V gene sequence: CDR1 LNHNV, CDR2 YYDKDF (reference sequence). The V end was cut by 5 bases, the J end by 8 bases, with 11 bases between.

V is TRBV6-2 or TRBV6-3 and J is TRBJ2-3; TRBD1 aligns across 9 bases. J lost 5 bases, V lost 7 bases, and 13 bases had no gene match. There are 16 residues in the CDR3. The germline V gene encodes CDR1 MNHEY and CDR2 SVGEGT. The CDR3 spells CASIDRPGQGLDTQYF. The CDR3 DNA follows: TGTGCCAGCATCGACAGGCCGGGACAGGGATTAGATACGCAGTATTTT.

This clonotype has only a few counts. CDR3 amino acids: CASSFVGPQETQYF. The CDR3 DNA reads TGTGCCAGCAGTTTTGTGGGGCCCCAAGAGACCCAGTACTTC. The rearrangement uses TRBV28 and TRBJ2-5; perhaps TRBD1 as D (5 bases). CDR1 and CDR2 from the germline V gene are MDHEN and SYDVKM. V gave up 3 bases and J gave up 1 base, with 9 bases separating them. The CDR3 runs to 14 residues.

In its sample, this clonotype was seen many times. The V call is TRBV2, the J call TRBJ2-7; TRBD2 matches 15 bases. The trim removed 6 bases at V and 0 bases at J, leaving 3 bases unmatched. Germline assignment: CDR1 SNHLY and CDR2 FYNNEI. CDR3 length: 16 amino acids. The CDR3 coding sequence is TGTGCCAGCAGCGGGACTAGCGGGGGGATCTCCTACGAGCAGTACTTC. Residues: CASSGTSGGISYEQYF.

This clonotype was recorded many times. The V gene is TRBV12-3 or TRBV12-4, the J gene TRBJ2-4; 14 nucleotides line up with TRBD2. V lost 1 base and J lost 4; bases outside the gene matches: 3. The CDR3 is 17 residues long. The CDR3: CASSLGGLAGDKNIQYF. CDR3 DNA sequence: TGTGCCAGCAGTTTAGGGGGACTAGCGGGAGATAAAAACATTCAGTACTTC.

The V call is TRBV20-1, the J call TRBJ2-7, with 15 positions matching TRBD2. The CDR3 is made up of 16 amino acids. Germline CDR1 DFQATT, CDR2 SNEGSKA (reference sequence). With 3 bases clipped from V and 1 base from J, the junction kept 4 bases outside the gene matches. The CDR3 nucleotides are TGCAGTGCTAGGGGGGGGACTAGCGGGAGGTCCTACGAGCAGTACTTC. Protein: CSARGGTSGRSYEQYF.

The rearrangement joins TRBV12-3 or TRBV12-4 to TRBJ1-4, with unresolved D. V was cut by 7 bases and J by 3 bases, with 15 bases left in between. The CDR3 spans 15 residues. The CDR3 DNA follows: TGTGCCAGCACGATCGGACCCGGGTCTAATGAAAAACTGTTTTTT. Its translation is CASTIGPGSNEKLFF.

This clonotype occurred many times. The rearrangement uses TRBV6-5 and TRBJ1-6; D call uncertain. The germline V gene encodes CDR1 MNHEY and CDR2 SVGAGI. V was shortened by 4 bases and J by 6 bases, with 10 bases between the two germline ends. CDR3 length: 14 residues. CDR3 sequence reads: CASSSDDVNSPLHF. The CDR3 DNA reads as TGTGCCAGCAGTTCGGATGACGTTAATTCACCCCTCCACTTT.

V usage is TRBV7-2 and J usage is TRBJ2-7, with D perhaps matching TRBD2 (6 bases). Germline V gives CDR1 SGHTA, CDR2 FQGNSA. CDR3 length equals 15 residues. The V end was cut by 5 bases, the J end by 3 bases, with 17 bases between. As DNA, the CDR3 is TGTGCCAGCAGCCCCGGGGCGTCTAGCGTCTACGAGCAGTACTTC. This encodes CASSPGASSVYEQYF.

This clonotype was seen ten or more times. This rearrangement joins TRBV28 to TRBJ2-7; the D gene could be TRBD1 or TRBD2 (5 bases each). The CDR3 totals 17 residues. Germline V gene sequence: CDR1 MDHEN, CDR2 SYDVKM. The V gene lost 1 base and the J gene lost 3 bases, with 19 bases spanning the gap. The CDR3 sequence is CASSLYSVGVQYYEQYF. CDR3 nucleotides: TGTGCCAGCAGTTTATATAGTGTGGGGGTCCAGTACTACGAGCAGTACTTC.

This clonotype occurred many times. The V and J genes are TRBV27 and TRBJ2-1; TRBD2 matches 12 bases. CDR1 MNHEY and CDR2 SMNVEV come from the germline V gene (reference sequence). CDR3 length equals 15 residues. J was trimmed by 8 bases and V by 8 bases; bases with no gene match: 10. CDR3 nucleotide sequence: TGTGCCAGCGTATCTAGCGGGGGGGCGAGGGATGAGCAGTTCTTC. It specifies CASVSSGGARDEQFF.

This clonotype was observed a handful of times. The CDR3 here is CASSLADRGEKLFF. CDR3 sequence (DNA): TGCGCCAGCAGCTTGGCGGACCGCGGGGAAAAACTGTTTTTT. The chain combines TRBV5-1 with TRBJ1-4, with D unclear. There are 14 residues in the CDR3. The V gene lost 0 bases and the J gene lost 8 bases, with 11 bases spanning the gap. Germline V lookup: CDR1 SGHRS, CDR2 YFSETQ.

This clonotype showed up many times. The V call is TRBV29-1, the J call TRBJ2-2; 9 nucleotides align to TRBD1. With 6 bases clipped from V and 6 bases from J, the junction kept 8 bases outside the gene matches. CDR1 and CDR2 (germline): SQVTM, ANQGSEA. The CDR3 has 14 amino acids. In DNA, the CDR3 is TGCAGCGTGACCGGGACAGGGACCCCCGGGGAGCTGTTTTTT. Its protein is CSVTGTGTPGELFF.

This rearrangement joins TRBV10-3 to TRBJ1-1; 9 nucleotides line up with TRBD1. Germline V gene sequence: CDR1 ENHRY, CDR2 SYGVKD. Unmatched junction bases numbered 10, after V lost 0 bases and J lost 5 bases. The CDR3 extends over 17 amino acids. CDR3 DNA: TGTGCCATCAGTGAGTCTGGAACAGGGGGCTTGGGAACTGAAGCTTTCTTT. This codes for CAISESGTGGLGTEAFF.

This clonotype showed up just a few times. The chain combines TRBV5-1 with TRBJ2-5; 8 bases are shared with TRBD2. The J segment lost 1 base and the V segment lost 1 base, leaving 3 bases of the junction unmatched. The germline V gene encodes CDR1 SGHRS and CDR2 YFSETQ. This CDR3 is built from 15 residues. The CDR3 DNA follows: TGCGCCAGCAGCTTGCCGGGAGGGCTCCAAGAGACCCAGTACTTC. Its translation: CASSLPGGLQETQYF. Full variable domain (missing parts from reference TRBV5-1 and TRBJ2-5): KAGVTQTPRYLIKTRGQQVTLSCSPISGHRSVSWYQQTPGQGLQFLFEYFSETQRNKGNFPGRFSGRQFSNSRSEMNVSTLELGDSALYLCASSLPGGLQETQYFGPGTRLLVL.

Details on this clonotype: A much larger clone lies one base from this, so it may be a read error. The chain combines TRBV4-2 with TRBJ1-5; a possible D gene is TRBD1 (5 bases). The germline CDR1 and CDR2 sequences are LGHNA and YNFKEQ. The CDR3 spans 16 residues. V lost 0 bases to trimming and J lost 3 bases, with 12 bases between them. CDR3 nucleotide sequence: TGTGCCAGCAGCCAAGAACACAGGAGGACCAATCAGCCCCAGCATTTT. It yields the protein CASSQEHRRTNQPQHF.

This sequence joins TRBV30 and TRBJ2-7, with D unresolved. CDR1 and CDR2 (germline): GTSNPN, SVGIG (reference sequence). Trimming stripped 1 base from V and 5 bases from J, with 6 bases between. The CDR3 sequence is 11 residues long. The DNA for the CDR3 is TGTGCCTGGAGTGGGCGCGACGAGCAGTACTTC. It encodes CAWSGRDEQYF.

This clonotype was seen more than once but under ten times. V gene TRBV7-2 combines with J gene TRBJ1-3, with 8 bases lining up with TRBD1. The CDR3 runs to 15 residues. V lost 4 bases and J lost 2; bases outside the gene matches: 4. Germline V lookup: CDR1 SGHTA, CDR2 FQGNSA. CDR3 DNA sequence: TGTGCCAGCAGCTCCCAGGGGGCTCCTGGAAACACCATATATTTT. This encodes CASSSQGAPGNTIYF.

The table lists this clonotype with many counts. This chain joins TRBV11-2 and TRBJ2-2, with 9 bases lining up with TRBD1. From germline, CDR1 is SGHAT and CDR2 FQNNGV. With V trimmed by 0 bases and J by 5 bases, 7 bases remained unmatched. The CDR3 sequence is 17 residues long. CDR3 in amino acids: CASSLDWGQGRTGELFF. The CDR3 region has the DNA TGTGCCAGCAGCTTAGATTGGGGACAGGGACGGACCGGGGAGCTGTTTTTT.

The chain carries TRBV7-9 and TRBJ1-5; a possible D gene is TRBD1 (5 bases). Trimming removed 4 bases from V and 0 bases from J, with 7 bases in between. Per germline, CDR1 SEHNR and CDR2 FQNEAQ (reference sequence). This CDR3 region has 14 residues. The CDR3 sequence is CASSSDISNQPQHF. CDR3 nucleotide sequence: TGTGCCAGCAGCTCGGACATTAGCAATCAGCCCCAGCATTTT.

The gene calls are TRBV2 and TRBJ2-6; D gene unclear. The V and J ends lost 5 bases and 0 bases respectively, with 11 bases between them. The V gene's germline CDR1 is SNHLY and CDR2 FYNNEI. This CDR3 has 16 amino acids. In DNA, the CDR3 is TGTGCCAGCAGTCTATGGCGGTCCTCTGGGGCCAACGTCCTGACTTTC. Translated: CASSLWRSSGANVLTF. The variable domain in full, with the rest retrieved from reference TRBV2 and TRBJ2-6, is EPEVTQTPSHQVTQMGQEVILRCVPISNHLYFYWYRQILGQKVEFLVSFYNNEISEKSEIFDDQFSVERPDGSNFTLKIRSTKLEDSAMYFCASSLWRSSGANVLTFGAGSRLTVL.

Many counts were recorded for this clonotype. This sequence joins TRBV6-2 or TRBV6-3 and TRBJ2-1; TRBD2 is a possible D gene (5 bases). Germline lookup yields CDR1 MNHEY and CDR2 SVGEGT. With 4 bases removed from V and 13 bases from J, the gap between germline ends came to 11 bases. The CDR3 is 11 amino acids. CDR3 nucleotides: TGTGCCAGCAGTTCGGTCGGGGATCAGTTCTTC. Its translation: CASSSVGDQFF.

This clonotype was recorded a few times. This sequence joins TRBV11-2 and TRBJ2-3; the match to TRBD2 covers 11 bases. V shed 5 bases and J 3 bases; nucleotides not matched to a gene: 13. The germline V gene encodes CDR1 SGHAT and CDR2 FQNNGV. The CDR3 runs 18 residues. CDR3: CASSPRLAGPAFTDTQYF. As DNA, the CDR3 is TGTGCCAGCAGCCCACGACTAGCGGGACCTGCATTTACAGATACGCAGTATTTT. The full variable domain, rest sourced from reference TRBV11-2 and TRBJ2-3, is EAGVAQSPRYKIIEKRQSVAFWCNPISGHATLYWYQQILGQGPKLLIQFQNNGVVDDSQLPKDRFSAERLKGVDSTLKIQPAKLEDSAVYLCASSPRLAGPAFTDTQYFGPGTRLTVL.

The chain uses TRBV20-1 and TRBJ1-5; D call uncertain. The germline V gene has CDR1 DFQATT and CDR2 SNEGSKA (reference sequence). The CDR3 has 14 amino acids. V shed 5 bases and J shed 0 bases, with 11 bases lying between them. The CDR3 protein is CSAFLGPSNQPQHF. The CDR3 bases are TGCAGTGCTTTTTTGGGTCCTAGCAATCAGCCCCAGCATTTT.